This T cell receptor beta chain was documented in a study of shared clonotypes between healthy human individuals. Here immunoSEQ multiplex PCR was the method, and the copy in TCRdb shows in-frame clones only, minus some. This sample has over a million clones, with more than 75% found just once. This CDR3 region has 15 residues. Germline V CDR1 and CDR2: SGHTA, FQGNSA. Trimming removed 5 bases from V and 2 bases from J, with 13 bases in between. Donors, healthy HIV-negative adults, lacked recent acute infections or vaccinations. As concerns this clone: Its antigen is undetermined.

Study-wide results and limits: Relative to clonotypes present in all four donors, those not shared had lower generation probabilities. An anticipated effect of sequencing depth on clonotype sharing among donors was recognized.

V and J are TRBV7-2 and TRBJ1-5, with D possibly being TRBD1 (5 bases). The sample taken for sequencing was memory CD4+ T cells from PBMCs. Subset specified: CD45RA-negative fraction. The sequence derives from a young man in good health. Some clones in this sample may be carry-over from other donors' samples. The CDR3 region has the DNA TGTGCCAGCAGCCTAGGCAGGGAGCGCAATCAGCCCCAGCATTTT. This codes for CASSLGRERNQPQHF. Using reference TRBV7-2 and TRBJ1-5 for the parts outside the CDR3, the full variable domain is GAGVSQSPSNKVTEKGKDVELRCDPISGHTALYWYRQSLGQGLEFLIYFQGNSAPDKSGLPSDRFSAERTGGSVSTLTIQRTQQEDSAVYLCASSLGRERNQPQHFGDGTRLSIL.